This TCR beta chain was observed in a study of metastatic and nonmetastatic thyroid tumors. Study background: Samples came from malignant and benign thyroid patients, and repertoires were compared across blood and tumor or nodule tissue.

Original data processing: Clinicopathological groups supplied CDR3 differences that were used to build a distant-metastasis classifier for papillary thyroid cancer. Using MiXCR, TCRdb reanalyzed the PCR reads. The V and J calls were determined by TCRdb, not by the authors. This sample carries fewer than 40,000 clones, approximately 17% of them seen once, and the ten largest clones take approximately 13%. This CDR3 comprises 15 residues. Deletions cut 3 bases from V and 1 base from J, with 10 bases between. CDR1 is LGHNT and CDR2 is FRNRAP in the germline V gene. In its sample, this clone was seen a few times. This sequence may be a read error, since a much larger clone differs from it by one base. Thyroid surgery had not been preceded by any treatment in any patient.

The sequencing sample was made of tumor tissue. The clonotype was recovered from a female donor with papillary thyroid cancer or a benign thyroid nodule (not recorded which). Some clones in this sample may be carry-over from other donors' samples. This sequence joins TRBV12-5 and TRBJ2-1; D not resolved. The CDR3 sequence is CASGFAWASYNEQFF. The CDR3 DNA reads TGTGCTAGTGGTTTTGCATGGGCTTCCTACAATGAGCAGTTCTTC.